This T cell receptor beta chain was obtained from a study of metastatic and nonmetastatic thyroid tumors. Via MiXCR, TCRdb re-called the PCR reads. The sample yields about 5,800 clones, roughly a fifth seen once. This clone turned up a few times. Trimming cost V 0 bases and J 0 bases; bases outside gene matches: 3. Germline CDR1 is SGHRS and CDR2 is YFSETQ. CDR3 length: 16 amino acids. Every patient was untreated before thyroid surgery. This clonotype originated in a female donor with papillary thyroid cancer or a benign thyroid nodule (not recorded which). Some clones in this sample may be carry-over from other donors' samples. The gene calls are TRBV5-1 and TRBJ2-1, with TRBD2 matching 7 bases. Sequences were obtained from adjacent normal tissue. CDR3 in amino acids: CASSLGGRASYNEQFF. The CDR3 DNA is TGCGCCAGCAGCTTGGGAGGGAGGGCCTCCTACAATGAGCAGTTCTTC.